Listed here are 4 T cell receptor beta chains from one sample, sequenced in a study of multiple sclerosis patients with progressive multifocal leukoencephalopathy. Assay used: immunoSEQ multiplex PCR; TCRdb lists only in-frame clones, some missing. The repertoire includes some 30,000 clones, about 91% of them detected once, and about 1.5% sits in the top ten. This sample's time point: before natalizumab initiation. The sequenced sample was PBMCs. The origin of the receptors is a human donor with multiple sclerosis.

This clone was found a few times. CDR3 in amino acids: CASSATDGNTIYF. CDR3 in DNA: TGTGCCAGCAGTGCGACGGACGGAAACACCATATATTTT. The chain has TRBV28 and TRBJ1-3, with D uncertain. Germline V CDR1 and CDR2: MDHEN, SYDVKM. This CDR3 contains 13 residues. Between the trimmed V and J ends, which lost 5 bases and 4 bases, there was a span of 9 bases.

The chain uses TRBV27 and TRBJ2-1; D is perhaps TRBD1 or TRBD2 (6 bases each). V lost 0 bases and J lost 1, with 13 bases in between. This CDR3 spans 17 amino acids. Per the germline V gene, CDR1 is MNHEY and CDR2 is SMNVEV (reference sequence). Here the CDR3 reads CASSLSGGHPSYNEQFF. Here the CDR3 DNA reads TGTGCCAGCAGTTTATCGGGGGGACACCCTTCCTACAATGAGCAGTTCTTC.

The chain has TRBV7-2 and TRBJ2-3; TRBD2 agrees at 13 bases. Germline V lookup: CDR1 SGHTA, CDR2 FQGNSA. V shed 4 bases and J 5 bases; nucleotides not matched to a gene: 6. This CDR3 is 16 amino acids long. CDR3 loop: CASSSARLAGGDTQYF. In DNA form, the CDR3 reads TGTGCCAGCAGCTCCGCCAGACTAGCGGGAGGAGATACGCAGTATTTT.

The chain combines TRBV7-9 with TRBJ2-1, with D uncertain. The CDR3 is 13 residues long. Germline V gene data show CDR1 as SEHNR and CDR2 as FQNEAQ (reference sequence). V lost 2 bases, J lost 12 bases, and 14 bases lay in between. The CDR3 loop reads CASSLWLEPSQFF. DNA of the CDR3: TGTGCCAGCAGCTTATGGCTAGAACCGTCGCAGTTCTTC.